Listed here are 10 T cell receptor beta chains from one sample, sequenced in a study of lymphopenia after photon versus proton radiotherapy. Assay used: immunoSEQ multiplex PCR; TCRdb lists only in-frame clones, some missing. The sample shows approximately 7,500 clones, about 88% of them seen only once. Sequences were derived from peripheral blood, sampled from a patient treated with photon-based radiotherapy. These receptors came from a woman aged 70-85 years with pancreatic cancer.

As DNA, the CDR3 is TGCGCCAGCAGCCAAGGGGACAGGGAACAAGAGACCCAGTACTTC. Translated: CASSQGDREQETQYF. The J gene is TRBJ2-5, the V gene TRBV4-3; TRBD1 matches at 9 bases. The CDR3 is 15 amino acids. Germline V gene sequence: CDR1 LGHNA, CDR2 YSLEER. With V trimmed by 1 base and J by 2 bases, 2 bases remained unmatched.

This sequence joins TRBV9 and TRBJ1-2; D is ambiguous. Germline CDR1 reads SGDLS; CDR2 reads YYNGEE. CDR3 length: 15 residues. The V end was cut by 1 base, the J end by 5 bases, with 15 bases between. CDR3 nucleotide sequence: TGTGCCAGCAGCGTATCTGGAGCGCGGTCGTATGGCTACACCTTC. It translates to CASSVSGARSYGYTF.

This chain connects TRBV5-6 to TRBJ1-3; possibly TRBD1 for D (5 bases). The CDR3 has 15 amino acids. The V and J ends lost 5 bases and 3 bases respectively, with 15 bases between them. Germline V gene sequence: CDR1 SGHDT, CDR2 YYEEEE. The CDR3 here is CASSSGSGSGNTIYF. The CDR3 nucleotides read TGTGCCAGCAGTTCAGGGTCGGGAAGTGGAAACACCATATATTTT.

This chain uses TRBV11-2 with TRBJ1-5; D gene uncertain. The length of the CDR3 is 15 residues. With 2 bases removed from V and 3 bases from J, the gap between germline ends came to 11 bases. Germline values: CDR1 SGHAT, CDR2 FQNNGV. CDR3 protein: CASSLRSGYNQPQHF. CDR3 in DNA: TGTGCCAGCAGCTTACGATCCGGATACAATCAGCCCCAGCATTTT. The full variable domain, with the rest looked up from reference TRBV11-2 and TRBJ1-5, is EAGVAQSPRYKIIEKRQSVAFWCNPISGHATLYWYQQILGQGPKLLIQFQNNGVVDDSQLPKDRFSAERLKGVDSTLKIQPAKLEDSAVYLCASSLRSGYNQPQHFGDGTRLSIL.

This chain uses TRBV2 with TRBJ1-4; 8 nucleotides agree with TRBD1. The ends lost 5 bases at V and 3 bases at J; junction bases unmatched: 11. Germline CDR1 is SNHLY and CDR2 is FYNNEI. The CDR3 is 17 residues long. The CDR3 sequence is CASSWRGQASANEKLFF. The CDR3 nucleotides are TGTGCCAGCAGTTGGCGGGGACAGGCTTCGGCTAATGAAAAACTGTTTTTT.

CDR3 amino acids: CASSPGSNEQFF. The CDR3 DNA reads TGTGCCAGCTCACCAGGGAGCAATGAGCAGTTCTTC. The chain links TRBV18 to TRBJ2-1, with D tentatively TRBD2 (5 bases). The CDR3 is 12 amino acids. V was pared by 2 bases and J by 6 bases, with 5 bases between. Germline V lookup: CDR1 KGHSH, CDR2 LQKENI. The full variable domain, completed using reference TRBV18 and TRBJ2-1, is NAGVMQNPRHLVRRRGQEARLRCSPMKGHSHVYWYRQLPEEGLKFMVYLQKENIIDESGMPKERFSAEFPKEGPSILRIQQVVRGDSAAYFCASSPGSNEQFFGPGTRLTVL.

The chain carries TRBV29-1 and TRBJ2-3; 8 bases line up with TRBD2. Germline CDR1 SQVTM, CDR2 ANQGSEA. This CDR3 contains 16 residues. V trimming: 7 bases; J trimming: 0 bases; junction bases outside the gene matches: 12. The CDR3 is CSAQKIAGISTDTQYF. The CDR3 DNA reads TGCAGCGCCCAGAAGATAGCGGGGATTAGCACAGATACGCAGTATTTT.

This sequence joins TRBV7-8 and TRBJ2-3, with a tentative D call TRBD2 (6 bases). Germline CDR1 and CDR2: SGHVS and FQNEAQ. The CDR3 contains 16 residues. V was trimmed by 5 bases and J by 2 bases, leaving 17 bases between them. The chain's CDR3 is CASSERDSTFTDTQYF. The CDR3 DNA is TGTGCCAGCAGCGAACGGGACTCCACTTTCACAGATACGCAGTATTTT. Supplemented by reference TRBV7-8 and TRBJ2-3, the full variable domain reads GAGVSQSPRYKVAKRGQDVALRCDPISGHVSLFWYQQALGQGPEFLTYFQNEAQLDKSGLPSDRFFAERPEGSVSTLKIQRTQQEDSAVYLCASSERDSTFTDTQYFGPGTRLTVL.

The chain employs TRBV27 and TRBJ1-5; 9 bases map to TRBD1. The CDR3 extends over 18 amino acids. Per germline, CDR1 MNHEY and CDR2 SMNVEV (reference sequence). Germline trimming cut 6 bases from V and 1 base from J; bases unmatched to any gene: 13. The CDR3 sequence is CASRRTGEWVESNQPQHF. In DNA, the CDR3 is TGTGCCAGCAGACGGACAGGGGAGTGGGTAGAAAGCAATCAGCCCCAGCATTTT.

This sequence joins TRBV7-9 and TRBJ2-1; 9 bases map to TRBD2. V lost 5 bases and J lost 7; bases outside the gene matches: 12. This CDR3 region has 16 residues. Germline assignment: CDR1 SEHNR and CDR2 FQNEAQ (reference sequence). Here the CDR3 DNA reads TGTGCCAGCAGCCCAGGGGGAGCGGGAGGCCTAAATGAGCAGTTCTTC. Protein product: CASSPGGAGGLNEQFF.